The 26 T cell receptor beta chains below all came from one sample that was sequenced in a study of T-cell memory formation after mild COVID-19. TCRdb ran MiXCR on the 5' RACE reads and lists one entry per CDR3 protein. The sample comprises approximately 350,000 distinct CDR3 sequences, 10% to 15% of which are singletons, and about 20% rests with the top ten. Sequenced sample: PBMCs or a T cell subset sorted from them (not recorded which). The receptor set was obtained from a man between 18 and 29 years old who had mild COVID-19 (a few samples of this study predate the infection). Cell type and time point are not known.

This clonotype has just a few counts. The chain has TRBV6-6 and TRBJ2-1; D unresolved. The germline V and J ends were trimmed by 2 bases and 4 bases, with 9 bases remaining between them. The length of the CDR3 is 14 residues. The germline CDR1 and CDR2 sequences are MNHNY and SVGAGI (reference sequence). The CDR3 region is CASSYGPPYNEQFF. The CDR3 DNA reads TGTGCCAGCAGTTACGGGCCACCTTACAATGAGCAGTTCTTC.

The rearrangement links TRBV6-6 to TRBJ2-7; 7 positions match TRBD1. Trimming cost V 2 bases and J 4 bases; bases outside gene matches: 8. CDR1 is MNHNY, CDR2 SVGAGI, per germline (reference sequence). This CDR3 contains 15 residues. The CDR3 bases are TGTGCCAGCAGTTACGGGACAGAGCATCTTTACGAGCAGTACTTC. It yields the protein CASSYGTEHLYEQYF.

The chain carries TRBV6-4 and TRBJ1-1; the D is unclear. The V end was cut by 0 bases, the J end by 5 bases, with 7 bases between. Germline V CDR1 and CDR2: MRHNA, SNTAGT. The CDR3 runs 13 residues. The CDR3 loop is CASSDSVGTEAFF. In nucleotides, the CDR3 is TGTGCCAGCAGTGACTCTGTGGGGACTGAAGCTTTCTTT.

This clonotype has a handful of counts. The chain links TRBV5-1 to TRBJ2-3, with TRBD2 matching over 12 bases. J lost 7 bases, V lost 4 bases, and 7 bases had no gene match. Germline V gene sequence: CDR1 SGHRS, CDR2 YFSETQ. This CDR3 contains 15 residues. CDR3 sequence: CASSLTSGGSYTQYF. CDR3 bases: TGCGCCAGCAGCCTAACTAGCGGGGGGTCCTATACGCAGTATTTT.

This clonotype was seen more than once but under ten times. In nucleotides, the CDR3 is TGCGCCAGCAGCCAAGATCGCGGGGTAGGCTATGGCTACACCTTC. Its translation is CASSQDRGVGYGYTF. V and J are TRBV4-1 and TRBJ1-2; D gene uncertain. This CDR3 is 15 amino acids long. Germline CDR1 is MGHRA and CDR2 is YSYEKL. Trimming stripped 0 bases from V and 4 bases from J, with 12 bases between.

The chain links TRBV6-2 or TRBV6-3 to TRBJ1-3; no clear D gene. In germline, CDR1 is MNHEY, CDR2 SVGEGT. CDR3 length equals 14 residues. Between the trimmed V and J ends, which lost 8 bases and 0 bases, there was a span of 11 bases. CDR3 DNA sequence: TGTGCCAGCGTCAGACGGAGCTCTGGAAACACCATATATTTT. It codes for CASVRRSSGNTIYF.

The sample holds a few counts of this clonotype. The J gene is TRBJ2-1, the V gene TRBV4-1; 8 bases are a match to TRBD1. V dropped 1 base and J dropped 0; count of bases not matched to a gene: 5. From germline, CDR1 is MGHRA and CDR2 YSYEKL. The CDR3 spans 17 residues. The CDR3 sequence is CASSQGQGKSSYNEQFF. The DNA for the CDR3 is TGCGCCAGCAGCCAAGGACAGGGGAAAAGCTCCTACAATGAGCAGTTCTTC.

The gene calls are TRBV10-3 and TRBJ2-2; no definite D call. The length of the CDR3 is 11 residues. Germline loops: CDR1 ENHRY, CDR2 SYGVKD. V lost 6 bases, J lost 5 bases, and 4 bases lay in between. The CDR3 loop is CAIRGTGELFF. The DNA for the CDR3 is TGTGCCATCAGAGGGACCGGGGAGCTGTTTTTT.

This clonotype was detected only a few times. V usage is TRBV9 and J usage is TRBJ2-3, with 7 bases fitting TRBD1. V lost 3 bases, J lost 6 bases, and 10 bases stayed unmatched. Germline CDR1 reads SGDLS; CDR2 reads YYNGEE. CDR3 length: 15 amino acids. CDR3 in DNA: TGTGCCAGCAGCGGCCCCCAGGGGGTCAGCGATACGCAGTATTTT. Translating it yields CASSGPQGVSDTQYF. The complete variable domain, with remaining parts taken from reference TRBV9 and TRBJ2-3, reads DSGVTQTPKHLITATGQRVTLRCSPRSGDLSVYWYQQSLDQGLQFLIQYYNGEERAKGNILERFSAQQFPDLHSELNLSSLELGDSALYFCASSGPQGVSDTQYFGPGTRLTVL.

This sequence joins TRBV6-5 and TRBJ2-7; no definite D call. CDR1 is MNHEY and CDR2 is SVGAGI in the germline V gene. Trimming removed 0 bases at V and 2 bases at J, with 11 bases between. There are 15 residues in the CDR3. In DNA, the CDR3 is TGTGCCAGCAGTTACTCGTCGTTTGGGGCCTACGAGCAGTACTTC. It codes for CASSYSSFGAYEQYF.

This clonotype was counted between two and nine times. The chain has TRBV4-1 and TRBJ2-1; 10 bases map to TRBD2. CDR1 is MGHRA, CDR2 YSYEKL, per germline. This CDR3 is built from 17 residues. The V and J ends lost 0 bases and 10 bases, in that order; junction bases with no gene match: 12. In DNA form, the CDR3 reads TGCGCCAGCAGCCAAGATTGGGGTACTAGCGGGGTCGGGGAGCAGTTCTTC. Its translation: CASSQDWGTSGVGEQFF.

The CDR3 here is CASSIQGEAYEQYF. CDR3 in DNA: TGTGCCAGCAGTATCCAGGGGGAGGCCTACGAGCAGTACTTC. The rearrangement joins TRBV12-3 or TRBV12-4 to TRBJ2-7, with TRBD1 as a possible D gene (7 bases). The CDR3 covers 14 residues. V lost 5 bases and J 2 bases, leaving 13 bases between the germline ends.

This clonotype was detected ten times or more. The V and J genes are TRBV6-5 and TRBJ2-3; the match to TRBD1 covers 7 bases. Trimming took 0 bases from V and 1 from J; bases not matched to a gene: 7. Germline CDR1 reads MNHEY; CDR2 reads SVGAGI. This CDR3 has 17 residues. The CDR3 DNA is TGTGCCAGCAGTTACTCGGGGACAGTATCTGGCACAGATACGCAGTATTTT. It specifies CASSYSGTVSGTDTQYF.

J is TRBJ1-5 and V is TRBV12-3 or TRBV12-4; TRBD1 matches at 7 bases. The CDR3 runs to 15 residues. Unmatched junction bases numbered 8, after V lost 5 bases and J lost 4 bases. The CDR3 nucleotides read TGTGCCAGCAGTAAAGAAGGGGGCTGGAATCAGCCCCAGCATTTT. Encoded protein: CASSKEGGWNQPQHF.

This clonotype was detected only a few times. The chain employs TRBV18 and TRBJ2-5; D uncertain. Germline loops: CDR1 KGHSH, CDR2 LQKENI. The germline V and J ends were trimmed by 0 bases and 0 bases, with 11 bases remaining between them. CDR3 length: 16 amino acids. The CDR3 spells CASSPPNFPYQETQYF. The CDR3 DNA reads as TGTGCCAGCTCACCACCGAACTTCCCGTACCAAGAGACCCAGTACTTC.

The CDR3 DNA sequence: TGCGCCAGCAGCTTGGTAGCGGGGGGGCCAGGCGAGCAGTACTTC. Encoded protein: CASSLVAGGPGEQYF. J is TRBJ2-7 and V is TRBV5-1, with 11 bases fitting TRBD2. Germline lookup yields CDR1 SGHRS and CDR2 YFSETQ. CDR3 length equals 15 residues. J lost 6 bases, V lost 0 bases, and 5 bases had no gene match.

This clonotype was detected only a few times. This sequence joins TRBV20-1 and TRBJ1-1; D possibly corresponds to TRBD1 (5 bases). CDR3 size: 16 residues. V was pared by 0 bases and J by 1 base, with 15 bases between. CDR1 and CDR2 (germline): DFQATT, SNEGSKA (reference sequence). CDR3 DNA: TGCAGTGCTAGAGACCCGATGGGGGGAAGGAACACTGAAGCTTTCTTT. Its protein product is CSARDPMGGRNTEAFF.

This clonotype was observed a few times. The chain combines TRBV25-1 with TRBJ2-5; D gene ambiguous. V gave up 0 bases and J gave up 5 bases, with 10 bases separating them. Germline V gives CDR1 MGHDK, CDR2 SYGVNS. This CDR3 region has 14 residues. The CDR3 bases are TGTGCCAGCAGTGAATATCTGGGGTTCGAGACCCAGTACTTC. Translation: CASSEYLGFETQYF.

The gene calls are TRBV3-1 and TRBJ2-3; perhaps TRBD1 as D (5 bases). The CDR3 has 14 residues. Trimming stripped 3 bases from V and 2 bases from J, with 9 bases between. Germline-derived CDR1 and CDR2 are LGHDT and YNNKEL (reference sequence). The DNA of the CDR3 is TGTGCCAGCAGCCATTCAGGGTTCACAGATACGCAGTATTTT. This encodes CASSHSGFTDTQYF.

The chain carries TRBV21-1 and TRBJ2-7; TRBD1, the D gene given by the table, was not confirmed from the DNA. TRBV21-1 is a pseudogene. CDR3 length: 16 amino acids. This CDR3 is CASSKWTVDQRYEQYV. The CDR3 nucleotides read TGTGCCAGCAGCAAATGGACAGTCGATCAACGCTACGAGCAGTACGTC.

The genes are TRBV20-1 and TRBJ1-1; D call uncertain. This CDR3 contains 13 residues. Trimming left V 3 bases short and J 6 bases short, with 14 bases between. Germline values: CDR1 DFQATT, CDR2 SNEGSKA (reference sequence). The DNA for the CDR3 is TGCAGTGCTAGTCTAGCGGCAGAACCTGAAGCTTTCTTT. Amino acids: CSASLAAEPEAFF.

Concerning this clonotype: The junction differs from germline at one of its ends, possibly a read error. The chain uses TRBV28 and TRBJ1-1; D gene unclear. This CDR3 spans 13 amino acids. CDR1 is MDHEN, CDR2 SYDVKM, per germline. The CDR3 DNA sequence: TGTGTCAGCAGCCCGAAGGGAGGCACTGAAGCTTTCTTT. It yields the protein CVSSPKGGTEAFF.

The chain combines TRBV5-1 with TRBJ2-1; D is ambiguous. The CDR3 totals 15 residues. V gave up 0 bases and J gave up 1 base, with 8 bases separating them. Germline CDR1 and CDR2: SGHRS and YFSETQ. The DNA of the CDR3 is TGCGCCAGCAGCTTGGCCGTGGGGTCCTACAATGAGCAGTTCTTC. This sequence encodes CASSLAVGSYNEQFF.

This clonotype was found many times. The chain links TRBV6-5 to TRBJ1-5; tentative D call: TRBD1 (5 bases). CDR3 length: 16 amino acids. V was trimmed by 6 bases and J by 0 bases, leaving 15 bases between them. Germline CDR1 and CDR2: MNHEY and SVGAGI. CDR3 loop: CASRSGRGVSNQPQHF. CDR3 DNA: TGTGCCAGCAGATCCGGTCGGGGGGTTAGCAATCAGCCCCAGCATTTT.

This clonotype occurred a few times. The chain combines TRBV29-1 with TRBJ1-3; no clear D gene. V was clipped by 6 bases and J by 2 bases, with 5 bases between them. Germline CDR1 and CDR2: SQVTM and ANQGSEA. The CDR3 length is 11 residues. The CDR3, as DNA: TGCAGCGTGGCGACTGGAAACACCATATATTTT. It codes for CSVATGNTIYF.

This clonotype was observed a handful of times. The rearrangement joins TRBV20-1 to TRBJ2-3, with a possible D match to TRBD2 (5 bases). Looked up from germline, CDR1 is DFQATT and CDR2 is SNEGSKA (reference sequence). The CDR3 is 14 amino acids. Deletions cut 4 bases from V and 2 bases from J, with 13 bases between. The CDR3 spells CSATSRGATDTQYF. CDR3 bases: TGCAGTGCTACCTCACGGGGAGCCACAGATACGCAGTATTTT.